Below, one T cell receptor beta chain is given with its context. The antigen remains unidentified. Germline and junction disagree at one end, which may indicate a read error. The sample has other DNA sequences that encode this CDR3 too. The data were obtained in a study of cytomegalovirus exposure and HLA in healthy donors. Study observations and caveats: The study listed roughly 160 cytomegalovirus-associated TCR beta chains.

The CDR3 sequence is 14 residues long. Germline CDR1 reads SQVTM; CDR2 reads ANQGSEA. PCR primers comprised 60 Vbeta and 13 Jbeta primers. Assay: immunoSEQ multiplex PCR; the TCRdb copy retains only in-frame clones and omits some. The sample yields 160,000 or so clones, over 65% seen once. The source material was PBMCs. The gene calls are TRBV29-1 and TRBJ1-1; possible D gene TRBD1, 6 bases. The source is a man between 18 and 35 years old in good health and CMV-seropositive. The CDR3 sequence is CSVRSGGRDTEAFF. Written as DNA, the CDR3 is TGTAGCGTTAGGAGCGGGGGGCGCGACACTGAAGCTTTCTTT.